What follows are 21 T cell receptor beta chains derived from one specimen sequenced in a study of OX40 agonist ivuxolimab in advanced cancers. Clones were read by immunoSEQ multiplex PCR, and TCRdb kept only the in-frame ones, dropping some. The table lists about 18,000 clones, around 85% of them singletons, with 62% in the top ten. Specimen: CD4+ or CD8+ T cells sorted from blood, collected in a trial of the OX40 agonist ivuxolimab. Source of these receptors: an adult with an advanced solid tumor such as melanoma, head and neck, liver or kidney cancer.

The chain has TRBV5-1 and TRBJ1-1, with D possibly matching TRBD1 (6 bases). V lost 0 bases and J 1 base, leaving 22 bases between the germline ends. The CDR3 has 19 residues. Germline values: CDR1 SGHRS, CDR2 YFSETQ. The CDR3, as DNA: TGCGCCAGCAGCTTGGCGCCAGGGGAGAGAAAGGGTGGGAACACTGAAGCTTTCTTT. It codes for CASSLAPGERKGGNTEAFF.

The chain uses TRBV2 and TRBJ2-1; D perhaps matches TRBD2 (6 bases). The CDR3 totals 15 residues. V was clipped by 4 bases and J by 3 bases, with 13 bases between them. The V gene's germline CDR1 is SNHLY and CDR2 FYNNEI. CDR3 sequence (DNA): TGTGCCAGCAGTGTGGACGGGGGAGGCTACAATGAGCAGTTCTTC. Amino acids: CASSVDGGGYNEQFF. Combining the CDR3 with reference TRBV2 and TRBJ2-1 gives the whole variable domain EPEVTQTPSHQVTQMGQEVILRCVPISNHLYFYWYRQILGQKVEFLVSFYNNEISEKSEIFDDQFSVERPDGSNFTLKIRSTKLEDSAMYFCASSVDGGGYNEQFFGPGTRLTVL.

The chain combines TRBV19 with TRBJ2-1, with 7 bases lining up with TRBD2. CDR1 and CDR2 (germline): LNHDA, SQIVND (reference sequence). CDR3 size: 13 residues. V shed 4 bases, J shed 6 bases, and the junction held 3 bases outside the gene matches. CDR3 sequence (DNA): TGTGCCAGTAGTAGGGGCGGGAGCAATGAGCAGTTCTTC. Protein: CASSRGGSNEQFF.

The chain couples TRBV2 to TRBJ1-2; 7 positions agree with TRBD1. The CDR3 runs 17 residues. Germline values: CDR1 SNHLY, CDR2 FYNNEI. Unmatched junction bases numbered 14, after V lost 5 bases and J lost 2 bases. In DNA, the CDR3 is TGTGCCAGCAGTTCACTGACAGGGACTCCTTTGAACTATGGCTACACCTTC. It yields the protein CASSSLTGTPLNYGYTF.

This clone showed up just a few times. The genes are TRBV7-8 and TRBJ2-3; no clear D. The V gene's germline CDR1 is SGHVS and CDR2 FQNEAQ. Trimming shortened V by 3 bases and J by 0 bases, and 7 bases separated the two germline ends. The CDR3 extends over 14 amino acids. CDR3 residues: CASSFTSSTDTQYF. CDR3 nucleotide sequence: TGTGCCAGCAGCTTCACCTCGAGCACAGATACGCAGTATTTT.

The chain carries TRBV30 and TRBJ1-6, with D unresolved. Trimming cost V 0 bases and J 7 bases, with 7 bases left between them. The CDR3 loop spans 13 amino acids. Per the germline V gene, CDR1 is GTSNPN and CDR2 is SVGIG (reference sequence). DNA for the CDR3: TGTGCCTGGAGTGTAGATATGAATTCACCCCTCCACTTT. It encodes CAWSVDMNSPLHF.

This clone was detected once. The chain is built from TRBV2 and TRBJ2-7, with D possibly matching TRBD2 (6 bases). Germline V CDR1 and CDR2: SNHLY, FYNNEI. Trimming removed 8 bases from V and 3 bases from J, with 17 bases in between. The CDR3 contains 14 residues. DNA of the CDR3: TGTGCCAGCGTGGGCGCCCGGGGAGGCTACGAGCAGTACTTC. Its protein is CASVGARGGYEQYF.

The V gene is TRBV23-1, the J gene TRBJ1-5; 7 bases align to TRBD1. TRBV23-1 carries the ORF label, with uncertain function. The J segment lost 9 bases and the V segment lost 7 bases, leaving 6 bases of the junction unmatched. The CDR3 consists of 12 residues. CDR3: CASNRGWGPQHF. The CDR3 DNA follows: TGCGCCAGCAACAGGGGTTGGGGGCCCCAGCATTTT.

The chain is built from TRBV4-1 and TRBJ2-3; 8 nucleotides match TRBD1. CDR1 and CDR2 (germline): MGHRA, YSYEKL. V shed 6 bases and J 6 bases; nucleotides not matched to a gene: 14. The CDR3 length is 16 residues. CDR3 coding DNA: TGCGCCAGCAGTCCCGGACAGGGTAGGGCGGTCGATACGCAGTATTTT. Its translation is CASSPGQGRAVDTQYF.

This clone came up a few times. J is TRBJ2-1 and V is TRBV7-8; TRBD2 is a possible D gene (6 bases). V lost 1 base, J lost 10 bases, and 17 bases lay in between. In germline, CDR1 is SGHVS, CDR2 FQNEAQ. This CDR3 is built from 15 residues. The CDR3 loop reads CASSLDYTEGREQFF. DNA for the CDR3: TGTGCCAGCAGCTTAGATTACACGGAGGGCCGCGAGCAGTTCTTC.

This sequence joins TRBV27 and TRBJ1-6; the D is unclear. The V and J ends lost 2 bases and 9 bases respectively, with 11 bases between them. The CDR3 has 14 amino acids. Germline CDR1 reads MNHEY; CDR2 reads SMNVEV (reference sequence). The CDR3: CASSLAGYSSPLHF. DNA of the CDR3: TGTGCCAGCAGTTTAGCGGGGTACAGTTCACCCCTCCACTTT.

V gene TRBV29-1 combines with J gene TRBJ1-2; a weak D match, TRBD1 (5 bases). Germline values: CDR1 SQVTM, CDR2 ANQGSEA. With 5 bases removed from V and 4 bases from J, the gap between germline ends came to 14 bases. The CDR3 is made up of 13 amino acids. The CDR3 region is CSVPTTVGYGYTF. CDR3 nucleotides: TGCAGCGTTCCAACGACAGTAGGCTATGGCTACACCTTC.

V gene TRBV6-6 combines with J gene TRBJ2-3; TRBD2 is a possible D gene (6 bases). V lost 8 bases and J 4 bases, leaving 13 bases between the germline ends. This CDR3 spans 13 amino acids. In germline, CDR1 is MNHNY, CDR2 SVGAGI (reference sequence). CDR3 residues: CASGVTRSDTQYF. Here the CDR3 DNA reads TGTGCCAGCGGGGTGACTAGGTCAGATACGCAGTATTTT.

Here the CDR3 DNA reads TGTGCCAGCAGCACGACTAGCTTTGAGCAGTTCTTC. Translating it yields CASSTTSFEQFF. The chain combines TRBV13 with TRBJ2-1; 7 nucleotides align to TRBD2. Germline CDR1 PRHDT, CDR2 FYEKMQ (reference sequence). This CDR3 comprises 12 residues. V lost 5 bases to trimming and J lost 9 bases; unmatched junction nucleotides: 4. Looking up the rest from reference TRBV13 and TRBJ2-1 gives the full variable domain: AAGVIQSPRHLIKEKRETATLKCYPIPRHDTVYWYQQGPGQDPQFLISFYEKMQSDKGSIPDRFSAQQFSDYHSELNMSSLELGDSALYFCASSTTSFEQFFGPGTRLTVL.

The gene calls are TRBV19 and TRBJ2-3; 9 bases map to TRBD1. The length of the CDR3 is 16 residues. The J segment lost 7 bases and the V segment lost 5 bases, leaving 13 bases of the junction unmatched. In germline, CDR1 is LNHDA, CDR2 SQIVND (reference sequence). The CDR3 here is CASSSYRDRARNTQYF. The CDR3 DNA reads TGTGCCAGTAGTTCCTACCGGGACAGGGCTAGAAATACGCAGTATTTT.

The chain combines TRBV5-1 with TRBJ2-7, with D hard to call. Germline-derived CDR1 and CDR2 are SGHRS and YFSETQ. CDR3 length: 13 residues. Trimming pared 0 bases from V and 0 bases from J, leaving 4 bases between. The CDR3 DNA follows: TGCGCCAGCAGCTTGGGCAGCTCCTACGAGCAGTACTTC. Amino acid sequence: CASSLGSSYEQYF.

The genes are TRBV28 and TRBJ2-3; D is unclear. The CDR3 contains 15 residues. Trimming took 2 bases from V and 4 from J, leaving 13 bases between them. Germline V lookup: CDR1 MDHEN, CDR2 SYDVKM. Written as DNA, the CDR3 is TGTGCCAGCAGTTTAAACTCTGAGCTGCCAGATACGCAGTATTTT. This sequence encodes CASSLNSELPDTQYF.

The chain joins TRBV6-5 to TRBJ2-7, with unresolved D. This CDR3 region has 16 residues. V lost 0 bases and J lost 6, with 18 bases in between. Germline CDR1 is MNHEY and CDR2 is SVGAGI. CDR3 loop: CASSYSLWGSVSEQYF. In nucleotides, the CDR3 is TGTGCCAGCAGTTACTCGTTGTGGGGTTCCGTCTCCGAGCAGTACTTC.

The V gene is TRBV19, the J gene TRBJ1-2, with D unresolved. This CDR3 contains 14 residues. CDR1 LNHDA and CDR2 SQIVND come from the germline V gene (reference sequence). V lost 5 bases to trimming and J lost 0 bases, with 10 bases between them. The CDR3 loop is CASSAGLTNYGYTF. CDR3 coding DNA: TGTGCCAGTAGTGCAGGACTGACTAACTATGGCTACACCTTC.

The V call is TRBV18, the J call TRBJ1-1; D not resolved. The CDR3 extends over 17 amino acids. V gave up 2 bases and J gave up 1 base, with 17 bases separating them. Germline V gene lookup returns CDR1 KGHSH and CDR2 LQKENI. The CDR3 reads CASSPSLVEGTNTEAFF. The CDR3 coding sequence is TGTGCCAGCTCACCATCCTTAGTTGAGGGCACGAACACTGAAGCTTTCTTT.

The J gene is TRBJ2-7, the V gene TRBV16, with D uncertain. Germline lookup yields CDR1 KGHSY and CDR2 FQNENV. The ends were cut back, 4 bases at V and 4 bases at J, with 5 bases in the middle. CDR3 length: 11 amino acids. CDR3 amino acids: CASSPRYEQYF. The CDR3 DNA reads as TGTGCCAGCAGCCCCAGATACGAGCAGTACTTC.